A selection of T cell receptor beta chains follows, all from one sample in a study of preoperative IRX-2 immunotherapy in early breast cancer. Method: immunoSEQ multiplex PCR; TCRdb's copy keeps in-frame clones and lacks some. The data hold about 43,000 clones, with just under 95% observed a single time. The sequencing here drew on tumor tissue, taken after IRX-2 immunotherapy. The receptors were sampled from a human donor with breast cancer. The CDR3 runs from the conserved cysteine through the conserved F or W. Fields, in order: V gene, clone size, D gene, J gene, CDR3 protein, CDR3 DNA. The D gene is left open where the match is weak. Not all rows give a size; the values are once, few, many and, for expanded clones, a class.

V: TRBV4-3
size: .
D: .
J: TRBJ2-2
CDR3: CASSQEQILNTGELFF
DNA: TGCGCCAGCAGCCAAGAACAGATTCTGAACACCGGGGAGCTGTTTTTT

V: TRBV2
size: .
D: .
J: TRBJ1-1
CDR3: CASAAYTEAFF
DNA: TGTGCCAGCGCCGCGTACACTGAAGCTTTCTTT

V: TRBV20-1
size: .
D: .
J: TRBJ2-5
CDR3: CSATGGETQYF
DNA: TGCAGTGCTACAGGGGGGGAGACCCAGTACTTC

V: TRBV7-9
size: .
D: .
J: TRBJ1-5
CDR3: CASNQGNNQPQHF
DNA: TGTGCCAGCAACCAGGGCAACAATCAGCCCCAGCATTTT

V: TRBV7-2
size: .
D: .
J: TRBJ1-1
CDR3: CASSSLVWGNTEAFF
DNA: TGTGCCAGCAGCTCACTTGTCTGGGGTAACACTGAAGCTTTCTTT

V: TRBV5-1
size: .
D: TRBD1
J: TRBJ1-1
CDR3: CASSLSPGQGLAFF
DNA: TGCGCCAGCAGCTTGTCCCCGGGACAGGGCCTGGCTTTCTTT

V: TRBV29-1
size: .
D: .
J: TRBJ1-1
CDR3: CSVNQRVYTEAFF
DNA: TGCAGCGTAAACCAGAGGGTGTACACTGAAGCTTTCTTT

V: TRBV30
size: .
D: TRBD1
J: TRBJ1-1
CDR3: CAWDRDTEAFF
DNA: TGTGCCTGGGACAGGGATACTGAAGCTTTCTTT

V: TRBV5-1
size: .
D: .
J: TRBJ1-1
CDR3: CASSSNTEAFF
DNA: TGCGCCAGCAGCAGTAACACTGAAGCTTTCTTT

V: TRBV4-2
size: .
D: .
J: TRBJ2-3
CDR3: CASSRRRGGGDTQYF
DNA: TGTGCCAGCAGTAGAAGACGGGGTGGTGGAGATACGCAGTATTTT

V: TRBV5-1
size: .
D: TRBD2
J: TRBJ2-2
CDR3: CASSLLAGGNTGELFF
DNA: TGCGCCAGCAGCTTACTAGCGGGAGGTAACACCGGGGAGCTGTTTTTT

V: TRBV5-6
size: .
D: .
J: TRBJ1-1
CDR3: CASSFRGPTEAFF
DNA: TGTGCCAGCAGCTTCAGGGGCCCCACTGAAGCTTTCTTT

V: TRBV4-3
size: .
D: .
J: TRBJ1-2
CDR3: CASSQGTGNYGYTF
DNA: TGCGCCAGCAGCCAAGGGACGGGGAACTATGGCTACACCTTC

V: TRBV28
size: .
D: .
J: TRBJ1-5
CDR3: CASSRAERFFQPQHF
DNA: TGTGCCAGCAGCCGAGCCGAACGCTTTTTTCAGCCCCAGCATTTT

V: TRBV7-2
size: .
D: TRBD1
J: TRBJ2-4
CDR3: CASSLVQGTLAKNIQYF
DNA: TGTGCCAGCAGCTTAGTACAGGGGACGCTAGCCAAAAACATTCAGTACTTC

V: TRBV5-6
size: .
D: .
J: TRBJ1-3
CDR3: CASSLLAVSGNTIYF
DNA: TGTGCCAGCAGCTTGTTAGCAGTTTCTGGAAACACCATATATTTT

V: TRBV10-3
size: once
D: TRBD2
J: TRBJ2-3
CDR3: CAIGGTSGTADTQYF
DNA: TGTGCCATCGGCGGGACTAGCGGGACGGCAGATACGCAGTATTTT

V: TRBV28
size: .
D: .
J: TRBJ1-5
CDR3: CASTPLRGPQHF
DNA: TGTGCCAGCACCCCTCTTCGGGGGCCCCAGCATTTT

V: TRBV19
size: .
D: .
J: TRBJ2-1
CDR3: CASSIGTTIYNEQFF
DNA: TGTGCCAGTAGTATCGGCACTACCATTTACAATGAGCAGTTCTTC

V: TRBV7-2
size: .
D: .
J: TRBJ2-7
CDR3: CASSLMGRSYEQYF
DNA: TGTGCCAGCAGCTTAATGGGACGTAGCTACGAGCAGTACTTC

V: TRBV28
size: .
D: .
J: TRBJ1-3
CDR3: CASSQQGPGNTIYF
DNA: TGTGCCAGCAGTCAACAGGGCCCTGGAAACACCATATATTTT

V: TRBV5-4
size: .
D: .
J: TRBJ1-1
CDR3: CASSSQVGYTEAFF
DNA: TGTGCCAGCAGCTCCCAGGTCGGGTACACTGAAGCTTTCTTT

V: TRBV9
size: .
D: .
J: TRBJ2-7
CDR3: CASSPGIAETYEQYF
DNA: TGTGCCAGCAGCCCCGGGATAGCGGAAACCTACGAGCAGTACTTC

V: TRBV28
size: few
D: TRBD1
J: TRBJ2-7
CDR3: CASSLDRAEQYF
DNA: TGTGCCAGCAGTTTAGACAGGGCCGAGCAGTACTTC

V: TRBV28
size: once
D: .
J: TRBJ2-7
CDR3: CASSFVGRVEYF
DNA: TGTGCCAGCAGTTTTGTGGGCAGGGTGGAGTACTTC

V: TRBV19
size: .
D: TRBD1
J: TRBJ1-1
CDR3: CASTTIGGGNTEAFF
DNA: TGTGCCAGCACGACTATAGGGGGCGGGAACACTGAAGCTTTCTTT

V: TRBV30
size: .
D: .
J: TRBJ2-3
CDR3: CAWSQQQGDTQYF
DNA: TGTGCCTGGAGTCAGCAGCAGGGGGATACGCAGTATTTT

V: TRBV7-9
size: .
D: .
J: TRBJ2-5
CDR3: CASSKRGQETQYF
DNA: TGTGCCAGCAGCAAACGGGGTCAAGAGACCCAGTACTTC